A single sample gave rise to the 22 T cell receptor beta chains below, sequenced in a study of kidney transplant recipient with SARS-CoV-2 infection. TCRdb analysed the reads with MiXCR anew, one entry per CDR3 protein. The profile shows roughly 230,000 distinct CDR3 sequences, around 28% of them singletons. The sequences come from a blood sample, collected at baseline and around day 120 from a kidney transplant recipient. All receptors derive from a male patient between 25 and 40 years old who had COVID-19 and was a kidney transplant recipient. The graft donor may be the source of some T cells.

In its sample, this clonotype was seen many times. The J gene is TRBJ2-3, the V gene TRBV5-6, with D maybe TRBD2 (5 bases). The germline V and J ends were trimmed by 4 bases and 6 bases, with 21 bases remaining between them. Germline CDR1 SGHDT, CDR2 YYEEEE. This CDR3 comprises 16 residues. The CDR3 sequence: CASSMISAGRTDTQYF. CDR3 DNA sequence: TGTGCCAGCAGCATGATTAGCGCCGGGCGAACGGATACGCAGTATTTT.

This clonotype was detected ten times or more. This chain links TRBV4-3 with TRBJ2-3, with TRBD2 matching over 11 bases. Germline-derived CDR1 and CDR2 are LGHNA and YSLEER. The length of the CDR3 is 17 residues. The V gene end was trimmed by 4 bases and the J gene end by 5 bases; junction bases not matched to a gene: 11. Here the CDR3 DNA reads TGCGCCAGCAGCCCCATTTTAGCGGGAGGGCGCGGAGATACGCAGTATTTT. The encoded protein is CASSPILAGGRGDTQYF.

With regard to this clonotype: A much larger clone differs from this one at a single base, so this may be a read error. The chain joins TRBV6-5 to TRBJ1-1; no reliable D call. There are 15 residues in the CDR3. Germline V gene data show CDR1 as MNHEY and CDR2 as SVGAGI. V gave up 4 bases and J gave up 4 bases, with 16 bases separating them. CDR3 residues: CASSCLKEWSTEAFF. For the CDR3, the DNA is TGTGCCAGCAGTTGCCTGAAGGAGTGGAGCACTGAAGCTTTCTTT.

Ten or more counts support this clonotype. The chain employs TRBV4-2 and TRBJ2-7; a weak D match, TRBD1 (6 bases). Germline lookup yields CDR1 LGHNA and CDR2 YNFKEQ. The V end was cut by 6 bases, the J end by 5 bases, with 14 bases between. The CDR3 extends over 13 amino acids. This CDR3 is CASSTGFENEQYF. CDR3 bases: TGTGCCAGCAGTACAGGGTTCGAGAACGAGCAGTACTTC.

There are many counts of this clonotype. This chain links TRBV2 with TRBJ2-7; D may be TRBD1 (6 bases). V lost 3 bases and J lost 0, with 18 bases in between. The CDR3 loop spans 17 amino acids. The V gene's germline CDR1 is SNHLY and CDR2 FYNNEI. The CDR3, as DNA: TGTGCCAGCAGTGACAGGGGCGCCGGGGCGCGCTCCTACGAGCAGTACTTC. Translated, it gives CASSDRGAGARSYEQYF.

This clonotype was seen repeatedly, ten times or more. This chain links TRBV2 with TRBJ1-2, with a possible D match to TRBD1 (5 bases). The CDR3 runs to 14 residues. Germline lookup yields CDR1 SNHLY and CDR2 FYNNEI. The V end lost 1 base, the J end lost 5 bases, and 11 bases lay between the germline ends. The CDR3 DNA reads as TGTGCCAGCAGTGAAGGGGGCCTTCCTTATGGCTACACCTTC. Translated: CASSEGGLPYGYTF.

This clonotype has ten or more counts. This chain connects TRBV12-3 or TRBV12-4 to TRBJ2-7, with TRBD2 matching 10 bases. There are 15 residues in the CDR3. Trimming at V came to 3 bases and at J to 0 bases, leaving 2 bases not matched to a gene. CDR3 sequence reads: CASSFSSGSSYEQYF. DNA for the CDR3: TGTGCCAGCAGTTTCTCTAGCGGGAGCTCCTACGAGCAGTACTTC.

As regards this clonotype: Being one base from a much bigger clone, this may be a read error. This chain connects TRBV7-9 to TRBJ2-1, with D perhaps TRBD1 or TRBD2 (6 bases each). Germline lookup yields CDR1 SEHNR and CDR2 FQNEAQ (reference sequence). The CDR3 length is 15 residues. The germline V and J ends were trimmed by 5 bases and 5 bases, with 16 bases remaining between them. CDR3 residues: CASSQGGSWDNEQFF. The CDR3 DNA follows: TGTGCCAGCAGCCAAGGGGGGAGCTGGGACAATGAGCAGTTCTTC.

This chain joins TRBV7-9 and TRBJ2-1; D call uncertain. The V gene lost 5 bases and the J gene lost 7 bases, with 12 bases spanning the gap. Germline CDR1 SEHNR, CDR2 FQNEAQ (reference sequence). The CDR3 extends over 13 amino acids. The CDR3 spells CASSPYRSNEQFF. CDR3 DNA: TGTGCCAGCAGCCCGTACCGGTCGAATGAGCAGTTCTTC.

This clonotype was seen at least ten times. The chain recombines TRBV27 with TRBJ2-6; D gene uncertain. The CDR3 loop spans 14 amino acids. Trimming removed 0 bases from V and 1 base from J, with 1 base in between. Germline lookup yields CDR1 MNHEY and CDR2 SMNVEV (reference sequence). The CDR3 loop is CASSLSSGANVLTF. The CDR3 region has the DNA TGTGCCAGCAGTTTATCATCTGGGGCCAACGTCCTGACTTTC.

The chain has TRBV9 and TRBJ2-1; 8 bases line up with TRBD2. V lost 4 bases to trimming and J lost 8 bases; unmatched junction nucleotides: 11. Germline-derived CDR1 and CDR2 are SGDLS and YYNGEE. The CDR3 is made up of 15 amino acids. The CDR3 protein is CASSSPRGGYYEQFF. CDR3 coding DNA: TGTGCCAGCAGCTCACCACGGGGGGGGTACTATGAGCAGTTCTTC.

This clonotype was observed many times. CDR3 bases: TGTGCCAGCAGCCTATCCGGGATCATTGGCCACGAGCAGTACTTC. Its protein product is CASSLSGIIGHEQYF. The V and J genes are TRBV7-2 and TRBJ2-7; TRBD2 might be the D (5 bases). V dropped 5 bases and J dropped 5 bases, with 19 bases sitting between them. Germline V gives CDR1 SGHTA, CDR2 FQGNSA. The length of the CDR3 is 15 residues.

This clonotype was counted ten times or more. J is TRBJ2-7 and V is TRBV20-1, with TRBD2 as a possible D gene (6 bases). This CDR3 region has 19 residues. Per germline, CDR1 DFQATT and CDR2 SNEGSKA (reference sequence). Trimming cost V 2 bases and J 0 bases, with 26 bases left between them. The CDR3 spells CSARPLGGGRRPSSYEQYF. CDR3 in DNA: TGCAGTGCTAGACCCTTAGGAGGAGGGAGGAGGCCAAGCTCCTACGAGCAGTACTTC.

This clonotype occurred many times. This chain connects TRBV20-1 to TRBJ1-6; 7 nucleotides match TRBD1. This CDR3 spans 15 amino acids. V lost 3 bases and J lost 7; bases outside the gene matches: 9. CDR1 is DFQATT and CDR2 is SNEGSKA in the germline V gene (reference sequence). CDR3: CSASEGKGANSPLHF. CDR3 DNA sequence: TGCAGTGCTAGCGAGGGGAAGGGGGCGAATTCACCCCTCCACTTT.

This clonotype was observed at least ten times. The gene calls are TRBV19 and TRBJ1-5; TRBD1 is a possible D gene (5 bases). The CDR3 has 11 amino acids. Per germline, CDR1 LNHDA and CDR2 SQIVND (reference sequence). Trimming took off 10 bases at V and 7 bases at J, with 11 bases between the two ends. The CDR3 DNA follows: TGTGCCACCGGGACCGGGCAGCCCCAGCATTTT. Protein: CATGTGQPQHF. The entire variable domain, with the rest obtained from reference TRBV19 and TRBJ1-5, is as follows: DGGITQSPKYLFRKEGQNVTLSCEQNLNHDAMYWYRQDPGQGLRLIYYSQIVNDFQKGDIAEGYSVSREKKESFPLTVTSAQKNPTAFYLCATGTGQPQHFGDGTRLSIL.

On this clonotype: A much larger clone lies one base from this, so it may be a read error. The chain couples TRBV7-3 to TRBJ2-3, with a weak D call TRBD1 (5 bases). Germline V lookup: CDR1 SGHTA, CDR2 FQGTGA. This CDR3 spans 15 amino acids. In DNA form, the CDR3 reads TGTGCCAGCAACTTAACCAGGGTGGGCACAGATACGCAGTATTTT. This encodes CASNLTRVGTDTQYF. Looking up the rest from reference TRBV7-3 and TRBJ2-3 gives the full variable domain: GAGVSQTPSNKVTEKGKYVELRCDPISGHTALYWYRQSLGQGPEFLIYFQGTGAADDSGLPNDRFFAVRPEGSVSTLKIQRTERGDSAVYLCASNLTRVGTDTQYFGPGTRLTVL.

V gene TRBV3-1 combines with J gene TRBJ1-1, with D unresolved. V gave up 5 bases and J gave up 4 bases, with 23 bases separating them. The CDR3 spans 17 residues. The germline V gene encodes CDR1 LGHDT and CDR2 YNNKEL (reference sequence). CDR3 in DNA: TGTGCCAGCAGCGGTTACATTCCCATTCCAATTCGCACTGAAGCTTTCTTT. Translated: CASSGYIPIPIRTEAFF.

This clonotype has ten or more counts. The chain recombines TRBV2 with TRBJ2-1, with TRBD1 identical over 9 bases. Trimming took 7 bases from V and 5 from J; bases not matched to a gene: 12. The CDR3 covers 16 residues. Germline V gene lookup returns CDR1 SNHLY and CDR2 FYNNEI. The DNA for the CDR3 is TGTGCCAGCACGGGGACAGGGTGGCGTACCAACAATGAGCAGTTCTTC. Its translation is CASTGTGWRTNNEQFF.

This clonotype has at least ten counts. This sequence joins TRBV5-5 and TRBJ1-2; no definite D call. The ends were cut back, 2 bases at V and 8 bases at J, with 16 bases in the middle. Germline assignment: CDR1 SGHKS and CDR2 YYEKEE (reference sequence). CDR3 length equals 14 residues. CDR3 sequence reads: CASSFGSAPRGYTF. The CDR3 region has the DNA TGTGCCAGCAGCTTCGGGTCAGCGCCGCGGGGCTACACCTTC.

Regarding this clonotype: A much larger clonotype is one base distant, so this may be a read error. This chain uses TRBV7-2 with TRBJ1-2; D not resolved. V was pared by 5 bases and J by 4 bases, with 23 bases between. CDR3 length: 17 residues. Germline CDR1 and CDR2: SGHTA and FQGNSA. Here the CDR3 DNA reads TGTGCCAGCAGCGGTTTATCCAGAGGCGGAAAGACCTATGGCTACACCTTC. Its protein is CASSGLSRGGKTYGYTF. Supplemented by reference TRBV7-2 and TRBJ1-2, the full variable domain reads GAGVSQSPSNKVTEKGKDVELRCDPISGHTALYWYRQSLGQGLEFLIYFQGNSAPDKSGLPSDRFSAERTGGSVSTLTIQRTQQEDSAVYLCASSGLSRGGKTYGYTFGSGTRLTVV.

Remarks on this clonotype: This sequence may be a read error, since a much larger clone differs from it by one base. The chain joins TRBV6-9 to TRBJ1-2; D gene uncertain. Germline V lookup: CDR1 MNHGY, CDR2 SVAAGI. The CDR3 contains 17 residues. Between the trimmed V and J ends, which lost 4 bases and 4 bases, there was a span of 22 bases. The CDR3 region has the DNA TGTGCCAGCAGTTCCGACCCGCCTTACGGAAGGACCTATGGCTACACCTTC. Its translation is CASSSDPPYGRTYGYTF.

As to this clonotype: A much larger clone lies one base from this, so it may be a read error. CDR3 sequence (DNA): TGTGTCAGCAGCAGCTTCTGTCCCATTTCAGGCTTGACCGGGGAGCTGTTTTTT. This sequence encodes CVSSSFCPISGLTGELFF. The chain is built from TRBV3-1 and TRBJ2-2, with no clear D. The V gene's germline CDR1 is LGHDT and CDR2 YNNKEL (reference sequence). The length of the CDR3 is 18 residues.